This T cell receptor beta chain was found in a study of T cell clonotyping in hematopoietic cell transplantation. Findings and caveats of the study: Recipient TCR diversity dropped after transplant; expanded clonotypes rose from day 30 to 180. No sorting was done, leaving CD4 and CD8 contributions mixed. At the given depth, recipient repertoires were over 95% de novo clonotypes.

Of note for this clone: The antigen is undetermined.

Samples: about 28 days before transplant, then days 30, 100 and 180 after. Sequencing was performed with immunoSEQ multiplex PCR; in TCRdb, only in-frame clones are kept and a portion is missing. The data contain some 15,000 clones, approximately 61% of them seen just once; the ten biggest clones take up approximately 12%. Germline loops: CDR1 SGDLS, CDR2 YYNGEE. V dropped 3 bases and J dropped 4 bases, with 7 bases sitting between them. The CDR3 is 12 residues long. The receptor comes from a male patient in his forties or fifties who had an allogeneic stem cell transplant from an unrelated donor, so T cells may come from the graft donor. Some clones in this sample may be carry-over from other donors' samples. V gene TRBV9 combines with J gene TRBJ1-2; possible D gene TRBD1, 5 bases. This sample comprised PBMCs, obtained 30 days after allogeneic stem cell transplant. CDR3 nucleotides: TGTGCCAGCAGCGCGACAGTCTATGGCTACACCTTC. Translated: CASSATVYGYTF. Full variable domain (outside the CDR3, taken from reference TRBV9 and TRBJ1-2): DSGVTQTPKHLITATGQRVTLRCSPRSGDLSVYWYQQSLDQGLQFLIQYYNGEERAKGNILERFSAQQFPDLHSELNLSSLELGDSALYFCASSATVYGYTFGSGTRLTVV.